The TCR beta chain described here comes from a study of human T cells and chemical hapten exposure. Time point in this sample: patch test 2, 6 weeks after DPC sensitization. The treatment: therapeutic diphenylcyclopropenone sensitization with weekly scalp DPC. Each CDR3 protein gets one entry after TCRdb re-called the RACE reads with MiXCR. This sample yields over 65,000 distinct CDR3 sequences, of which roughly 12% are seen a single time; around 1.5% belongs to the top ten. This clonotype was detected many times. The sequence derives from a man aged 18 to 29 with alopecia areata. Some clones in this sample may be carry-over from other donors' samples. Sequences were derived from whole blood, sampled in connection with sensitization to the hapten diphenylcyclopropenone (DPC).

The CDR3 reads CASSLLQDSSYNEQFF. CDR3 sequence (DNA): TGCGCCAGCAGCCTCCTACAGGATTCATCCTACAATGAGCAGTTCTTC. This chain uses TRBV4-1 with TRBJ2-1; a weak D match, TRBD1 (5 bases). Germline V gene sequence: CDR1 MGHRA, CDR2 YSYEKL. V dropped 4 bases and J dropped 1 base, with 14 bases sitting between them. The CDR3 runs to 16 residues.